This T cell receptor (beta chain) emerged from a study of shared clonotypes between healthy human individuals. Selected positively for CCR7 and CD45RO-negative, naive CD8 cells excluded terminally differentiated effector memory CD45RA+ cells. Data came from immunoSEQ multiplex PCR; TCRdb stores just in-frame clones and leaves some out. Of about 820,000 clones detected, 80% to 95% appear once; the ten largest clones hold about 24%. Material: naive CD8+ T cells sorted from blood. The sequence was obtained from a young man in good health.

CDR3 amino acids: CASSLGSFNEKLFF. CDR3 DNA: TGTGCCAGCAGTTTGGGCAGCTTTAATGAAAAACTGTTTTTT. The rearrangement joins TRBV28 to TRBJ1-4; D gene ambiguous. The CDR3 runs to 14 residues. Trimming shortened V by 3 bases and J by 4 bases, and 9 bases separated the two germline ends. Germline lookup yields CDR1 MDHEN and CDR2 SYDVKM.